These 21 T cell receptor beta chains came from one sample sequenced in a study of T cell changes during pregnancy in multiple sclerosis. TCRdb's copy holds only in-frame clones and misses some; the assay was immunoSEQ multiplex PCR. The sample holds 45,000 to 50,000 clones; roughly nine tenths are singletons and the top ten take 0.37%. Here the sequenced sample was CD4+ T cells from peripheral blood mononuclear cells, taken in the second trimester of pregnancy. The receptors here all came from a female donor in good health, enrolled as a control in a pregnancy study.

The chain couples TRBV27 to TRBJ2-1; TRBD2 aligns across 9 bases. V trimming: 4 bases; J trimming: 5 bases; junction bases outside the gene matches: 6. CDR1 is MNHEY, CDR2 SMNVEV, per germline (reference sequence). The CDR3 totals 15 residues. CDR3 coding DNA: TGTGCCAGCAGTTCAGCGGGGGGAGGGGACAATGAGCAGTTCTTC. Protein: CASSSAGGGDNEQFF.

The rearrangement links TRBV5-5 to TRBJ2-7; D perhaps matches TRBD2 (6 bases). This CDR3 is 18 amino acids long. Trimming took off 4 bases at V and 0 bases at J, with 23 bases between the two ends. The germline gives CDR1 SGHKS, CDR2 YYEKEE (reference sequence). The CDR3 region has the DNA TGTGCCAGCAGCGTGACGGGGGAAGGGGCCCTAAGCTCCTACGAGCAGTACTTC. Translated, it gives CASSVTGEGALSSYEQYF. The full variable domain, with the rest looked up from reference TRBV5-5 and TRBJ2-7, is DAGVTQSPTHLIKTRGQQVTLRCSPISGHKSVSWYQQVLGQGPQFIFQYYEKEERGRGNFPDRFSARQFPNYSSELNVNALLLGDSALYLCASSVTGEGALSSYEQYFGPGTRLTVT.

The chain carries TRBV11-2 and TRBJ2-7, with D possibly TRBD1 on 6 matching bases. The length of the CDR3 is 13 residues. V shed 3 bases and J shed 12 bases, with 18 bases lying between them. CDR1 is SGHAT, CDR2 FQNNGV, per germline. CDR3 loop: CASSFQGNPIPYF. CDR3 coding DNA: TGTGCCAGCAGCTTTCAGGGGAACCCGATACCGTACTTC.

The chain employs TRBV7-2 and TRBJ2-3, with 13 bases matching TRBD2. CDR1 and CDR2 (germline): SGHTA, FQGNSA. V was pared by 7 bases and J by 4 bases, with 5 bases of the junction left unmatched. The CDR3 contains 15 residues. In DNA form, the CDR3 reads TGTGCCAGCAAACTAGCGGGGGGGCCACCAGATACGCAGTATTTT. It yields the protein CASKLAGGPPDTQYF. Using reference TRBV7-2 and TRBJ2-3 for the parts outside the CDR3, the full variable domain is GAGVSQSPSNKVTEKGKDVELRCDPISGHTALYWYRQSLGQGLEFLIYFQGNSAPDKSGLPSDRFSAERTGGSVSTLTIQRTQQEDSAVYLCASKLAGGPPDTQYFGPGTRLTVL.

In this sample, this clone turned up once. The chain carries TRBV30 and TRBJ1-2; possible D gene TRBD1, 5 bases. The CDR3 runs 14 residues. The germline gives CDR1 GTSNPN, CDR2 SVGIG (reference sequence). Trimming took off 4 bases at V and 5 bases at J, with 17 bases between the two ends. CDR3 DNA: TGTGCCTGGACGAGGTATGGGGGGAAATATGGCTACACCTTC. It specifies CAWTRYGGKYGYTF.

The chain employs TRBV12-5 and TRBJ1-1; D is unclear. CDR1 is LGHNT and CDR2 is FRNRAP in the germline V gene. CDR3 length: 12 amino acids. V was trimmed by 6 bases and J by 4 bases, leaving 9 bases between them. The CDR3 nucleotides read TGTGCTAGTGGACAGCGGTCCACTGAAGCTTTCTTT. It specifies CASGQRSTEAFF.

This clone has more than one count but fewer than ten. This chain links TRBV30 with TRBJ1-6, with 8 bases lining up with TRBD1. Trimming removed 7 bases from V and 9 bases from J; junction bases left unmatched: 20. This CDR3 contains 17 residues. Germline lookup yields CDR1 GTSNPN and CDR2 SVGIG (reference sequence). Written as DNA, the CDR3 is TGTGCCTTTCGGCGATCCAAAATTGACAGGGGAAGTTCACCCCTCCACTTT. Amino acids: CAFRRSKIDRGSSPLHF.

This clone was found a few times. V usage is TRBV4-3 and J usage is TRBJ1-4; 7 bases map to TRBD1. V gave up 2 bases and J gave up 8 bases; unmatched junction bases: 8. The CDR3 length is 15 residues. In germline, CDR1 is LGHNA, CDR2 YSLEER. The DNA of the CDR3 is TGCGCCAGCAGCCAAACTGGACAGGTTAGGGAAAAACTGTTTTTT. Its translation is CASSQTGQVREKLFF.

This clone was recorded a few times. The chain has TRBV6-5 and TRBJ1-3, with a weak D call TRBD1 (6 bases). Trimming took 6 bases from V and 0 from J, leaving 12 bases between them. CDR3 size: 15 residues. The V gene's germline CDR1 is MNHEY and CDR2 SVGAGI. The DNA for the CDR3 is TGTGCCAGCAGACTAGGACAGCTCTCTGGAAACACCATATATTTT. It translates to CASRLGQLSGNTIYF.

This chain links TRBV4-2 with TRBJ1-2, with 8 bases aligning to TRBD1. Germline CDR1 and CDR2: LGHNA and YNFKEQ. J lost 2 bases, V lost 1 base, and 9 bases had no gene match. The CDR3 totals 17 residues. CDR3 bases: TGTGCCAGCAGCCAAGCCAAGACCGGGACAGGCAACTATGGCTACACCTTC. Its protein is CASSQAKTGTGNYGYTF.

The V gene is TRBV7-8, the J gene TRBJ1-2, with D unresolved. Germline V gene lookup returns CDR1 SGHVS and CDR2 FQNEAQ. V was trimmed by 0 bases and J by 4 bases, leaving 24 bases between them. The CDR3 consists of 19 residues. This CDR3 reads CASSLALVVNWRRGYGYTF. In nucleotides, the CDR3 is TGTGCCAGCAGCTTAGCGCTTGTTGTAAATTGGCGGCGGGGCTATGGCTACACCTTC. Using reference TRBV7-8 and TRBJ1-2 for the parts outside the CDR3, the full variable domain is GAGVSQSPRYKVAKRGQDVALRCDPISGHVSLFWYQQALGQGPEFLTYFQNEAQLDKSGLPSDRFFAERPEGSVSTLKIQRTQQEDSAVYLCASSLALVVNWRRGYGYTFGSGTRLTVV.

This chain links TRBV2 with TRBJ2-5, with TRBD1 as a possible D gene (5 bases). Trimming removed 3 bases from V and 4 bases from J, with 15 bases in between. This CDR3 region has 15 residues. The germline V gene has CDR1 SNHLY and CDR2 FYNNEI. This CDR3 is CASSDSRAAAETQYF. The CDR3 nucleotides read TGTGCCAGCAGTGACTCCAGGGCGGCAGCAGAGACCCAGTACTTC.

The rearrangement joins TRBV2 to TRBJ1-5; 11 bases align to TRBD1. The CDR3 sequence is 16 residues long. The V and J ends lost 6 bases and 4 bases, in that order; junction bases with no gene match: 8. The V gene's germline CDR1 is SNHLY and CDR2 FYNNEI. The CDR3 reads CASRERTGGYNQPQHF. DNA of the CDR3: TGTGCCAGCAGAGAGCGGACAGGGGGCTATAATCAGCCCCAGCATTTT.

The chain is built from TRBV28 and TRBJ2-2, with D uncertain. The CDR3 runs 12 residues. With 7 bases removed from V and 3 bases from J, the gap between germline ends came to 6 bases. The germline V gene encodes CDR1 MDHEN and CDR2 SYDVKM. The CDR3 DNA is TGTGCCAGCAACGGTCACACCGGGGAGCTGTTTTTT. This encodes CASNGHTGELFF.

Here the CDR3 DNA reads TGTGCCTGGAGTGTATATAGCGGGGGGACTAATAACCAAGAGACCCAGTACTTC. Amino acids: CAWSVYSGGTNNQETQYF. The V call is TRBV30, the J call TRBJ2-5, with 10 bases matching TRBD2. Germline values: CDR1 GTSNPN, CDR2 SVGIG (reference sequence). The CDR3 runs to 18 residues. V shed 0 bases and J 0 bases; nucleotides not matched to a gene: 10.

The chain combines TRBV5-6 with TRBJ1-2; D ambiguous. The germline CDR1 and CDR2 sequences are SGHDT and YYEEEE. V lost 0 bases, J lost 6 bases, and 6 bases lay in between. The CDR3 totals 12 residues. This chain's CDR3 is CASSLAVDGYTF. The CDR3 coding sequence is TGTGCCAGCAGCTTGGCCGTAGATGGCTACACCTTC.

The chain has TRBV18 and TRBJ1-5; the D gene is possibly TRBD1 (5 bases). Germline-derived CDR1 and CDR2 are KGHSH and LQKENI. Trimming took 2 bases from V and 0 from J, leaving 8 bases between them. CDR3 length equals 15 residues. This chain's CDR3 is CASSPGAVSNQPQHF. The CDR3 coding sequence is TGTGCCAGCTCACCAGGGGCGGTTAGCAATCAGCCCCAGCATTTT.

This sequence joins TRBV30 and TRBJ1-6, with 8 bases lining up with TRBD1. The CDR3 sequence is 18 residues long. V was clipped by 3 bases and J by 7 bases; unmatched bases: 17. Germline V gene lookup returns CDR1 GTSNPN and CDR2 SVGIG (reference sequence). The CDR3 DNA reads as TGTGCCTGGAGACTCTCTCGAAGGACAGGGCGTGGGAATTCACCCCTCCACTTT. It codes for CAWRLSRRTGRGNSPLHF.

This clone was counted a single time. This chain uses TRBV4-2 with TRBJ2-3, with 10 bases aligning to TRBD2. Germline trimming cut 0 bases from V and 5 bases from J; bases unmatched to any gene: 8. Germline CDR1 LGHNA, CDR2 YNFKEQ. The CDR3 sequence is 17 residues long. CDR3 nucleotides: TGTGCCAGCAGCCAAGAATTGAGGACTAGCGGCCGAGATACGCAGTATTTT. Translated, it gives CASSQELRTSGRDTQYF.

The genes are TRBV19 and TRBJ2-5, with 11 bases identical to TRBD2. The CDR3 is 15 residues long. Germline CDR1 is LNHDA and CDR2 is SQIVND (reference sequence). V shed 4 bases, J shed 2 bases, and the junction held 3 bases outside the gene matches. The CDR3 nucleotides read TGTGCCAGTAGTAGGGGACTAGCGGAGCAAGAGACCCAGTACTTC. It codes for CASSRGLAEQETQYF.

In this sample, this clone turned up once. The CDR3 loop is CASSLGTSGGLSTDTQYF. DNA of the CDR3: TGTGCCAGCAGCTTAGGGACTAGCGGGGGGCTTTCCACAGATACGCAGTATTTT. This chain joins TRBV13 and TRBJ2-3; 13 bases align to TRBD2. Germline values: CDR1 PRHDT, CDR2 FYEKMQ (reference sequence). The length of the CDR3 is 18 residues. V dropped 0 bases and J dropped 2; count of bases not matched to a gene: 5.